This T cell receptor beta chain was profiled in a study of blood T cell repertoires in COVID-19. The wider study: Acute and convalescent COVID-19 specimens originated in the United States, Italy and Spain.

The CDR3 sequence is 12 residues long. V lost 3 bases and J lost 8, with 5 bases in between. Libraries were prepared by immunoSEQ multiplex PCR; TCRdb keeps only in-frame clonotypes and omits some of them. The sample consists of 130,000 or so clones, 86% of them appearing once. Enrollment of patients from Seattle took place during active infection, with longitudinal follow-up. Material: peripheral blood. This receptor was obtained from a woman in her seventies with COVID-19, enrolled during active disease. The rearrangement links TRBV12-3 or TRBV12-4 to TRBJ1-6; D not certain. This chain's CDR3 is CASSLRDSPLHF. The CDR3 DNA sequence: TGTGCCAGCAGTTTGAGGGATTCACCCCTCCACTTT.